These 11 T cell receptor beta chains originate from one sample sequenced in a study of immune evolution from preneoplasia to lung adenocarcinoma. The table came from immunoSEQ multiplex PCR; TCRdb's copy has only in-frame clones and leaves some out. The sample records 2,500 to 3,000 clones, 87% being singletons. The sequenced sample consisted of FFPE adjacent normal lung tissue. The source is a person aged 70 to 79 with lung adenocarcinoma.

The CDR3 protein is CASSGDPNTEAFF. CDR3 bases: TGCGCCAGCAGTGGGGATCCGAACACTGAAGCTTTCTTT. This chain links TRBV5-1 with TRBJ1-1, with no clear D. The ends were cut back, 5 bases at V and 1 base at J, with 9 bases in the middle. Germline lookup yields CDR1 SGHRS and CDR2 YFSETQ. The CDR3 runs 13 residues.

This clone was counted once. This chain uses TRBV6-5 with TRBJ2-1; D remains ambiguous. Germline assignment: CDR1 MNHEY and CDR2 SVGAGI. V lost 6 bases, J lost 8 bases, and 11 bases lay in between. This CDR3 is 12 amino acids long. The CDR3 is CASSPRGDEQFF. CDR3 sequence (DNA): TGTGCCAGCAGCCCTCGTGGGGATGAGCAGTTCTTC.

Regarding this clone: Other DNA sequences in this specimen translate into the identical CDR3. This chain joins TRBV7-9 and TRBJ1-4, with D perhaps matching TRBD1 (5 bases). CDR3 size: 15 residues. V was pared by 1 base and J by 6 bases, with 12 bases between. Germline V gene sequence: CDR1 SEHNR, CDR2 FQNEAQ (reference sequence). As DNA, the CDR3 is TGTGCCAGCAGCTTAGGGGCAGGGCTAGATGAAAAACTGTTTTTT. Translating gives CASSLGAGLDEKLFF.

The chain employs TRBV7-3 and TRBJ2-1, with D possibly being TRBD2 (6 bases). Per germline, CDR1 SGHTA and CDR2 FQGTGA. The CDR3 runs 17 residues. Trimming pared 5 bases from V and 4 bases from J, leaving 21 bases between. The CDR3 loop is CASSPTPIAATYNEQFF. Written as DNA, the CDR3 is TGTGCCAGCAGCCCAACGCCCATAGCGGCCACGTACAATGAGCAGTTCTTC.

The V and J genes are TRBV13 and TRBJ2-3; D ambiguous. V was trimmed by 0 bases and J by 4 bases, leaving 14 bases between them. The CDR3 is 16 amino acids. CDR1 and CDR2 from the germline V gene are PRHDT and FYEKMQ (reference sequence). The CDR3 coding sequence is TGTGCCAGCAGCTTAGGCCGGGCTAAGCTCGCAGATACGCAGTATTTT. Amino acid sequence: CASSLGRAKLADTQYF.

The chain joins TRBV5-5 to TRBJ2-7; D is possibly TRBD2 (6 bases). Germline CDR1 SGHKS, CDR2 YYEKEE (reference sequence). V lost 4 bases, J lost 0 bases, and 11 bases lay in between. The CDR3 loop spans 14 amino acids. This CDR3 reads CASSLNGGSYEQYF. Here the CDR3 DNA reads TGTGCCAGCAGCCTCAACGGGGGCTCCTACGAGCAGTACTTC. The full variable domain, its missing parts supplied by reference TRBV5-5 and TRBJ2-7, is DAGVTQSPTHLIKTRGQQVTLRCSPISGHKSVSWYQQVLGQGPQFIFQYYEKEERGRGNFPDRFSARQFPNYSSELNVNALLLGDSALYLCASSLNGGSYEQYFGPGTRLTVT.

The chain carries TRBV27 and TRBJ1-2; 11 bases fit TRBD1. This CDR3 contains 15 residues. Germline lookup yields CDR1 MNHEY and CDR2 SMNVEV (reference sequence). V shed 3 bases and J 7 bases; nucleotides not matched to a gene: 7. The CDR3 DNA is TGTGCCAGCAGTTTTTCCGGGACAGGGGGTTCTGGCTACACCTTC. It yields the protein CASSFSGTGGSGYTF.

V is TRBV29-1 and J is TRBJ2-2, with a weak D call TRBD1 (5 bases). V was clipped by 4 bases and J by 7 bases, with 13 bases between them. Germline lookup yields CDR1 SQVTM and CDR2 ANQGSEA. The CDR3 spans 13 residues. The CDR3 nucleotides read TGCAGCGTTGTTGGGGATAGGGGCGGGGAGCTGTTTTTT. It specifies CSVVGDRGGELFF.

The gene calls are TRBV21-1 and TRBJ2-2; the table's D call, TRBD1, has no DNA check behind it. TRBV21-1 counts as a pseudogene. The CDR3 loop spans 14 amino acids. The CDR3 here is CASGKTIFSGELFF. The CDR3 region has the DNA TGTGCCAGCGGCAAGACAATTTTCTCCGGGGAGCTGTTTTTT.

The chain joins TRBV20-1 to TRBJ2-2; weak D call: TRBD1 (6 bases). Trimming took 6 bases from V and 7 from J, leaving 6 bases between them. CDR1 and CDR2 (germline): DFQATT, SNEGSKA (reference sequence). The CDR3 loop spans 10 amino acids. CDR3 in DNA: TGCAGTGCACAGGGCGGGGAGCTGTTTTTT. It codes for CSAQGGELFF.

This clone has just one count. The chain has TRBV28 and TRBJ2-2; D perhaps matches TRBD1 (7 bases). This CDR3 spans 16 amino acids. The germline CDR1 and CDR2 sequences are MDHEN and SYDVKM. Trimming took 5 bases from V and 5 from J, leaving 18 bases between them. The CDR3 here is CASSASGGSGTGELFF. In nucleotides, the CDR3 is TGTGCCAGCAGTGCCTCAGGGGGGAGTGGGACCGGGGAGCTGTTTTTT.